This T cell receptor (beta chain) was obtained from a study of vaccination and CD4 T cells after COVID-19. Whole-study context: After nasal swab PCR-confirmed SARS-CoV-2, several convalescents had mild disease and one severe. Stimulation of cells relied on overlapping spike peptides derived from SARS-CoV-2, HCoV-NL63, HCoV-OC43 and HCoV-229E. Treatment of control cultures consisted of a CEFX pool, an HIV-1 Nef pool, or no peptide. Ranging from 14 to 241, the interval between dose two and post-vaccine sampling had a median of 72 days.

Sequencing of cultured CD4+ T cell DNA used the Oncomine TCR Beta short-read assay. In TCRdb, the PCR reads were re-called with MiXCR into one record per CDR3 protein. The sample holds just over 4,000 distinct CDR3 sequences, 38% seen once. Germline lookup yields CDR1 LNHDA and CDR2 SQIVND (reference sequence). V was pared by 2 bases and J by 9 bases, with 6 bases of the junction left unmatched. The CDR3 runs to 13 residues. Specified treatment: roughly 11-day PBMC culture with coronavirus spike peptide pools or control peptides (ViraFEST assay). Turning to this clonotype: The antigen is undetermined.

The clonotype originates from a human donor who had recovered from COVID-19. Source material: CD4+ T cells from blood, cultured in vitro. V and J are TRBV19 and TRBJ1-1; 7 bases are shared with TRBD1. Here the CDR3 DNA reads TGTGCCAGTAGTATATCTCGGACAGGTCAAGCTTTCTTT. Amino acids: CASSISRTGQAFF. Filled out from reference TRBV19 and TRBJ1-1, the complete variable domain reads DGGITQSPKYLFRKEGQNVTLSCEQNLNHDAMYWYRQDPGQGLRLIYYSQIVNDFQKGDIAEGYSVSREKKESFPLTVTSAQKNPTAFYLCASSISRTGQAFFGQGTRLTVV.